This T cell receptor (beta chain) was identified in a study of blood T cell repertoires in COVID-19. Study-wide context: Sources were T cells, B-cell-depleted T cells, or PBMCs; the material itself was cDNA or gDNA.

Authors' processing steps: Amplification with reference gene primers provided the estimates of nucleated cell counts. Sequenced by immunoSEQ multiplex PCR; TCRdb stores in-frame clones only, minus some. Clone size and V and J calls were adopted from that table, with D and trimming inferred from the DNA. This table has more than 400,000 clones, approximately 85% appearing once. The CDR3 runs to 13 residues. Germline lookup yields CDR1 SGHDT and CDR2 YYEEEE. Trimming stripped 3 bases from V and 6 bases from J, with 12 bases between. This clonotype was sampled from a human donor in a cohort sampled during active COVID-19. The chain recombines TRBV5-6 with TRBJ1-2, with D perhaps TRBD1 (6 bases). Source material: peripheral blood. CDR3 loop: CASSYTGSDGYTF. Written as DNA, the CDR3 is TGTGCCAGCAGCTACACAGGGTCAGATGGCTACACCTTC.